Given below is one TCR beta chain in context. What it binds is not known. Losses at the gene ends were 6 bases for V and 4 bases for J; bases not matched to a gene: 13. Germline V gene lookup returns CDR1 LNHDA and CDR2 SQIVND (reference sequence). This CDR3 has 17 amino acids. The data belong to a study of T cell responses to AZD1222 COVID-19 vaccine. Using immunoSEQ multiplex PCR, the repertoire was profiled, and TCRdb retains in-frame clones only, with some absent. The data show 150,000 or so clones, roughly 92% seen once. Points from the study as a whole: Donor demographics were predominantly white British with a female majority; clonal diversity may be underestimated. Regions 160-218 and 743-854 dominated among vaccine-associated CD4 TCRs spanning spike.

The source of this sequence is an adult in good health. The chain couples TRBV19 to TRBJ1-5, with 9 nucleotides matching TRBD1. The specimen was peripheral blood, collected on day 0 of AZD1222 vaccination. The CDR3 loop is CASRPFEGQGFNQPQHF. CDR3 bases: TGTGCCAGTAGGCCCTTTGAGGGACAGGGCTTTAATCAGCCCCAGCATTTT. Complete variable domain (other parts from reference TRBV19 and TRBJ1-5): DGGITQSPKYLFRKEGQNVTLSCEQNLNHDAMYWYRQDPGQGLRLIYYSQIVNDFQKGDIAEGYSVSREKKESFPLTVTSAQKNPTAFYLCASRPFEGQGFNQPQHFGDGTRLSIL.